This is a list of T cell receptor beta chains from one sample in a study of T cells in tuberculosis. Assay used: immunoSEQ multiplex PCR; TCRdb lists only in-frame clones, some missing. The sample has approximately 35,000 clones, over 95% seen once; the top ten hold 2.4%. Sequencing was performed on PBMCs. These receptors were collected from a donor aged 5 to 30 with latent tuberculosis or without tuberculosis infection. Both conserved end residues are part of each CDR3. A D gene is named only where the DNA matches it firmly. Part of the rows lack a size; the others show once, few, many or a class for expanded clones.

D gene	clone size	J gene	CDR3 length	V gene	CDR3 DNA	CDR3 protein
NA	NA	TRBJ1-1	17	TRBV4-1	TGCGCCAGCAGCCAAGATGGGATGAGACAGCTGAACACTGAAGCTTTCTTT	CASSQDGMRQLNTEAFF
NA	NA	TRBJ2-3	15	TRBV7-2	TGTGCCAGCAGTCTAGGGCGGCCGAGGGCAGATACGCAGTATTTT	CASSLGRPRADTQYF
NA	once	TRBJ2-3	12	TRBV5-4	TGTGCCAGCAGTTACGGGGGAGATACGCAGTATTTT	CASSYGGDTQYF
TRBD1	NA	TRBJ1-1	13	TRBV6-1	TGTGCCAGCAGTTATGACAGGGTTATTGAAGCTTTCTTT	CASSYDRVIEAFF
TRBD1	few	TRBJ1-5	17	TRBV19	TGTGCCAGTAGTTCTAGGACAGGCCTCAATAGCAATCAGCCCCAGCATTTT	CASSSRTGLNSNQPQHF
TRBD1	NA	TRBJ1-5	14	TRBV4-1	TGCGCCAGCAGCCCGACAGGGGGCAATCAGCCCCAGCATTTT	CASSPTGGNQPQHF
NA	NA	TRBJ2-1	16	TRBV9	TGTGCCAGCAGCGTAGCCACTCCGAGCTCCTACAATGAGCAGTTCTTC	CASSVATPSSYNEQFF
TRBD2	NA	TRBJ2-1	13	TRBV30	TGTGCCTGGAGTGAGAGCGGGAGAGATGAGCAGTTCTTC	CAWSESGRDEQFF
NA	NA	TRBJ2-1	15	TRBV29-1	TGCAGCGTTGAAGGGTTGTGGTCTACATCTAGTGAGCAGTTCTTC	CSVEGLWSTSSEQFF
NA	once	TRBJ2-5	17	TRBV15	TGTGCCACCAGCAGAAATTTTATAGCGGTCCTCCAAGAGACCCAGTACTTC	CATSRNFIAVLQETQYF
NA	NA	TRBJ1-2	15	TRBV7-9	TGTGCCAGCAGCTTAAGGGCAGGGGATATCTATGGCTACACCTTC	CASSLRAGDIYGYTF
NA	NA	TRBJ1-1	12	TRBV19	TGTGCCAGTAGCCAGGGCGACACTGAAGCTTTCTTT	CASSQGDTEAFF
TRBD1	NA	TRBJ1-5	18	TRBV19	TGTGCCAGTAGTATAGATCCGAGCGACAGGGAGAGCAATCAGCCCCAGCATTTT	CASSIDPSDRESNQPQHF
NA	NA	TRBJ2-3	16	TRBV4-1	TGCGCCAGCAGCCAAGATGCGGGAACCCTGGGAGATACGCAGTATTTT	CASSQDAGTLGDTQYF
TRBD1	NA	TRBJ1-2	17	TRBV7-8	TGTGCCAGCAGCTTAGCGCCACAGGGGGCATTTAACTATGGCTACACCTTC	CASSLAPQGAFNYGYTF
TRBD1	NA	TRBJ1-1	14	TRBV30	TGTGCCTGGAGTACAGGGGTGGGGAACACTGAAGCTTTCTTT	CAWSTGVGNTEAFF
TRBD1	once	TRBJ1-3	16	TRBV15	TGTGCCACCAGCAAGGGACAGGAGGTGTATGGAAACACCATATATTTT	CATSKGQEVYGNTIYF
TRBD2	NA	TRBJ2-2	17	TRBV5-6	TGTGCCAGCAGCCCTCTGGCGGGAGGGATTTTTACCGGGGAGCTGTTTTTT	CASSPLAGGIFTGELFF
TRBD1	NA	TRBJ2-2	16	TRBV6-6	TGTGCCAGCAGGGATCCGGGACAGGGTAACGCCGGGGAGCTGTTTTTT	CASRDPGQGNAGELFF
TRBD1	NA	TRBJ2-1	15	TRBV7-9	TGTGCCAGCAGCTCTAACAGGGGTATAGGCAATGAGCAGTTCTTC	CASSSNRGIGNEQFF
TRBD2	NA	TRBJ2-3	19	TRBV7-9	TGTGCCAGCAGCCAAAGGACTAGCGGGGGGGCGAAGATTACAGATACGCAGTATTTT	CASSQRTSGGAKITDTQYF
TRBD1	NA	TRBJ2-7	14	TRBV18	TGTGCCAGCTCCCCGGACAGGGCAAACTACGAGCAGTACTTC	CASSPDRANYEQYF
TRBD2	once	TRBJ2-5	16	TRBV6-1	TGTGCCAGCAGTGAAGCGGGGCGGGGGGGCCAAGAGACCCAGTACTTC	CASSEAGRGGQETQYF
TRBD1	NA	TRBJ2-7	14	TRBV2	TGTGCCAGCAGGGCCGGGACAGGGGTCGACGAGCAGTACTTC	CASRAGTGVDEQYF
TRBD1	NA	TRBJ2-7	13	TRBV5-1	TGCGCCAGCAGATCTACAGGGGCGCATGAGCAGTACTTC	CASRSTGAHEQYF
NA	NA	TRBJ1-3	16	TRBV18	TGTGCCAGCTCACCGTCCGGACAGAGGTCTGGAAACACCATATATTTT	CASSPSGQRSGNTIYF
TRBD2	NA	TRBJ2-3	17	TRBV7-7	TGTGCCAGCAGCCGGCCTGGACTAGCGGGAGTCACAGATACGCAGTATTTT	CASSRPGLAGVTDTQYF
NA	NA	TRBJ1-2	14	TRBV6-5	TGTGCCAGCAGTGCCGGGGGTACTAACTATGGCTACACCTTC	CASSAGGTNYGYTF
TRBD2	NA	TRBJ2-1	15	TRBV6-6	TGTGCCAGCAGTTACTCCGCTAGCGGGGGGCCAGGGCAGTTCTTC	CASSYSASGGPGQFF
TRBD1	once	TRBJ2-7	16	TRBV2	TGTGCCAGCAGTGCCGGGGGGACAGGGAGCGGCTACGAGCAGTACTTC	CASSAGGTGSGYEQYF
TRBD1	NA	TRBJ1-2	16	TRBV9	TGTGCCAGCAGCCCCAGGGGGCGCGTCGGCGACTATGGCTACACCTTC	CASSPRGRVGDYGYTF
TRBD2	NA	TRBJ2-5	17	TRBV7-3	TGTGCCAGCAGCGCCGGAGTAGCGGGCGGATACCAAGAGACCCAGTACTTC	CASSAGVAGGYQETQYF
TRBD2	medium-sized	TRBJ2-1	18	TRBV11-2	TGTGCCAGCAGCTCACTAGCGGGAGGGTTTAACCCCTACAATGAGCAGTTCTTC	CASSSLAGGFNPYNEQFF
TRBD2	NA	TRBJ2-7	14	TRBV7-2	TGTGCCAGCAGCCCTGCGCGGGGGGTCCTCGAGCAGTACTTC	CASSPARGVLEQYF
NA	NA	TRBJ1-5	12	TRBV15	TGTGCCACCAGCAGAGGTCAGCAGCCCCAGCATTTT	CATSRGQQPQHF
TRBD1	NA	TRBJ2-7	14	TRBV6-1	TGTGCCAGCAGTTCGGGGACAGGGAAGTACGAGCAGTACTTC	CASSSGTGKYEQYF
TRBD1	once	TRBJ2-2	17	TRBV9	TGTGCCAGCAGCAAATCACCGGGACAGATAAACACCGGGGAGCTGTTTTTT	CASSKSPGQINTGELFF
NA	NA	TRBJ2-2	14	TRBV5-1	TGCGCCAGCAGCTTGACAGCGAACACCGGGGAGCTGTTTTTT	CASSLTANTGELFF
TRBD1	once	TRBJ1-6	15	TRBV28	TGTGCCAGCAGTTTATGGACAGGGGATAATTCACCCCTCCACTTT	CASSLWTGDNSPLHF
NA	NA	TRBJ2-3	13	TRBV27	TGTGCCAGCAGTCTCCTGGCCCAGAGGGCGCAGTATTTT	CASSLLAQRAQYF
TRBD1	NA	TRBJ2-1	17	TRBV6-1	TGTGCCAGCAGTGAATTTCTGGGACAGGGAGGAAGGAATGAGCAGTTCTTC	CASSEFLGQGGRNEQFF